The 26 T cell receptor beta chains below were found in one sample sequenced in a study of blood T cells in healthy people across ages (dated by TCRdb to the mid-2010s). Library prep was done by 5' RACE. The instrument was an Illumina HiSeq 2500. A second 7 to 11 cycle PCR used a sample-barcoded 5' primer and a J-beta primer mix. The public sequencing data were trimmed at Q25 with fastp and processed into clonotypes with MiXCR by TCRdb, which kept only in-frame beta chains. Here each entry gathers all rows of one CDR3 protein and keeps the most common genes and DNA. The sample table holds hundreds of thousands of distinct CDR3 sequences, of which more than 50% were seen once. Clones ranked in the top ten supply about a quarter of the sample. Material for sequencing was blood. The origin of the receptors is a man aged 35 to 55 in good health.

The CDR3 protein is CASRQGGNTEAFF. In DNA form, the CDR3 reads TGTGCCAGCAGGCAGGGGGGAAACACTGAAGCTTTCTTT. The V call is TRBV12-3 or TRBV12-4, the J call TRBJ1-1, with TRBD1 matching 7 bases. The ends lost 6 bases at V and 2 bases at J; junction bases unmatched: 3. The CDR3 has 13 residues.

On this clonotype itself: Sequence at one end of the junction differs from germline and may be a read error. The CDR3 sequence is CASSWTGFNQSQHF. In DNA form, the CDR3 reads TGTGCCAGCAGTTGGACAGGGTTCAATCAGTCCCAGCATTTT. This rearrangement joins TRBV28 to TRBJ1-5, with 8 nucleotides matching TRBD1. This CDR3 has 14 residues. Germline assignment: CDR1 MDHEN and CDR2 SYDVKM.

The chain joins TRBV24-1 to TRBJ2-4; D possibly matches TRBD1 or TRBD2 (5 bases each). The end of the DNA aligns better with TRBJ2-7, so the J call may be wrong. This CDR3 region has 15 residues. Germline V gene data show CDR1 as KGHDR and CDR2 as SFDVKD. The CDR3 nucleotides read TGTGCCACCAGTGACGTGAGGGGTAACTCCTACGAGCAGTACTTC. Translated, it gives CATSDVRGNSYEQYF.

The chain uses TRBV7-9 and TRBJ2-6; D may match TRBD1 or TRBD2 (5 bases each). V lost 0 bases, J lost 2 bases, and 14 bases lay in between. Germline V CDR1 and CDR2: SEHNR, FQNEAQ (reference sequence). The CDR3 has 18 residues. CDR3 amino acids: CASSLAVGAGAGANVLTF. CDR3 sequence (DNA): TGTGCCAGCAGCTTAGCGGTCGGGGCAGGAGCTGGGGCCAACGTCCTGACTTTC.

V is TRBV3-1 and J is TRBJ2-6; D is undetermined. Trimming took 4 bases from V and 1 from J, leaving 11 bases between them. Germline assignment: CDR1 LGHDT and CDR2 YNNKEL (reference sequence). The CDR3 runs 16 residues. The CDR3 loop is CASSLRVGSGANVLTF. The CDR3 nucleotides read TGTGCCAGCAGCCTACGGGTAGGATCTGGGGCCAACGTCCTGACTTTC.

The genes are TRBV7-9 and TRBJ2-7, with 7 bases identical to TRBD2. Germline V gene sequence: CDR1 SEHNR, CDR2 FQNEAQ (reference sequence). The trim removed 8 bases at V and 2 bases at J, leaving 3 bases unmatched. CDR3 length: 12 residues. This CDR3 reads CASGRVTYEQYF. The CDR3 DNA sequence: TGTGCCAGCGGGAGGGTTACCTACGAGCAGTACTTC.

This sequence joins TRBV20-1 and TRBJ2-7; D ambiguous. The germline V gene encodes CDR1 DFQATT and CDR2 SNEGSKA (reference sequence). Trimming removed 4 bases at V and 6 bases at J, with 10 bases between. The CDR3 spans 11 residues. CDR3 bases: TGCAGTGCTATAGGAAATACCGAGCAGTACTTC. Amino acid sequence: CSAIGNTEQYF.

This chain uses TRBV29-1 with TRBJ2-1; 11 bases are shared with TRBD2. J gave up 7 bases and V 7 bases, and 9 bases lay outside the gene matches. This CDR3 region has 14 residues. The germline CDR1 and CDR2 sequences are SQVTM and ANQGSEA. The CDR3 is CSAGTSGSRNEQFF. The CDR3, as DNA: TGCAGCGCTGGCACTAGCGGGAGTCGAAATGAGCAGTTCTTC.

The chain has TRBV7-2 and TRBJ2-3; 7 bases match TRBD2. The CDR3 has 17 amino acids. Unmatched junction bases numbered 10, after V lost 1 base and J lost 3 bases. The germline CDR1 and CDR2 sequences are SGHTA and FQGNSA. The CDR3 DNA reads as TGTGCCAGCAGCTTAGTAGGTTTGGCGGGAGTTACAGATACGCAGTATTTT. This encodes CASSLVGLAGVTDTQYF.

This clonotype has only one observation. CDR3 region: CAISGQGFTEAFF. CDR3 DNA: TGTGCCATCAGTGGACAGGGTTTCACTGAAGCTTTCTTT. V and J are TRBV10-3 and TRBJ1-1; 7 bases match TRBD1. This CDR3 has 13 residues. Germline lookup yields CDR1 ENHRY and CDR2 SYGVKD. The V and J ends lost 4 bases and 4 bases, in that order; junction bases with no gene match: 3.

In this sample, this clonotype turned up a few times. The chain carries TRBV7-9 and TRBJ2-1; D tentatively reads TRBD1 or TRBD2 (6 bases each). CDR1 is SEHNR, CDR2 FQNEAQ, per germline (reference sequence). CDR3 length: 17 residues. Trimming removed 1 base at V and 9 bases at J, with 22 bases between. CDR3 amino acids: CASSLDGGGVSCPEQFF. The CDR3 nucleotides are TGTGCCAGCAGCTTAGATGGGGGCGGGGTAAGCTGTCCTGAGCAGTTCTTC.

The CDR3 loop is CASSLTGTGGGTDTQYF. The CDR3 bases are TGTGCCAGCAGCTTAACGGGGACAGGGGGAGGCACAGATACGCAGTATTTT. J is TRBJ2-3 and V is TRBV7-3; 11 bases fit TRBD1. Germline CDR1 SGHTA, CDR2 FQGTGA. The junction had 3 bases not matched to a gene; V was cut back by 0 bases and J by 1 base. The CDR3 is 17 amino acids.

The chain recombines TRBV11-3 with TRBJ1-6; no reliable D call. This CDR3 has 18 amino acids. The V gene's germline CDR1 is SGHNT and CDR2 YENEEA. Trimming pared 5 bases from V and 9 bases from J, leaving 26 bases between. The CDR3 loop is CASSLVPDYRRGSSPLHF. The CDR3 DNA sequence: TGTGCCAGCAGCCTAGTCCCGGACTACCGAAGAGGGAGTTCACCCCTCCACTTT. Using reference TRBV11-3 and TRBJ1-6 for the parts outside the CDR3, the full variable domain is EAGVVQSPRYKIIEKKQPVAFWCNPISGHNTLYWYLQNLGQGPELLIRYENEEAVDDSQLPKDRFSAERLKGVDSTLKIQPAELGDSAVYLCASSLVPDYRRGSSPLHFGNGTRLTVT.

This clonotype was seen a few times. The chain couples TRBV12-3 or TRBV12-4 to TRBJ2-7, with a possible D match to TRBD2 (5 bases). The CDR3 covers 12 residues. V lost 3 bases to trimming and J lost 11 bases, with 14 bases between them. The CDR3 region is CASSFDGERKYF. The CDR3 DNA sequence: TGTGCCAGCAGTTTTGACGGGGAGAGAAAGTACTTC.

V usage is TRBV5-5 and J usage is TRBJ2-5; weak D call: TRBD2 (5 bases). Trimming left V 4 bases short and J 2 bases short, with 18 bases between. The CDR3 has 16 amino acids. Germline V gives CDR1 SGHKS, CDR2 YYEKEE (reference sequence). This CDR3 reads CASSPKYDRGQETQYF. For the CDR3, the DNA is TGTGCCAGCAGCCCCAAGTATGACCGGGGTCAAGAGACCCAGTACTTC. Supplemented by reference TRBV5-5 and TRBJ2-5, the full variable domain reads DAGVTQSPTHLIKTRGQQVTLRCSPISGHKSVSWYQQVLGQGPQFIFQYYEKEERGRGNFPDRFSARQFPNYSSELNVNALLLGDSALYLCASSPKYDRGQETQYFGPGTRLLVL.

J is TRBJ2-5 and V is TRBV7-6; 13 nucleotides align to TRBD2. The J call may be faulty, since TRBJ2-7 better matches the DNA end. Germline V CDR1 and CDR2: SGHVS, FNYEAQ. This CDR3 has 17 residues. The CDR3 nucleotides read TGTGCCAGCAGCCCTAAAGGTGGACTAGCGGGAGCCTACGAGCAGTACTTC. The encoded protein is CASSPKGGLAGAYEQYF.

This chain links TRBV7-2 with TRBJ2-2, with D unclear. V lost 1 base, J lost 4 bases, and 7 bases lay in between. CDR1 is SGHTA and CDR2 is FQGNSA in the germline V gene. The CDR3 covers 14 residues. The CDR3 coding sequence is TGTGCCAGCAGCTTAGGGTCAGGCACCGGGGAGCTGTTTTTT. It is translated as CASSLGSGTGELFF. The full variable domain, its missing parts supplied by reference TRBV7-2 and TRBJ2-2, is GAGVSQSPSNKVTEKGKDVELRCDPISGHTALYWYRQSLGQGLEFLIYFQGNSAPDKSGLPSDRFSAERTGGSVSTLTIQRTQQEDSAVYLCASSLGSGTGELFFGEGSRLTVL.

In its sample, this clonotype was seen a few times. The CDR3 region is CASSQDSGQPQHF. The CDR3 coding sequence is TGTGCCAGCAGCCAAGATTCGGGGCAGCCCCAGCATTTT. The J gene is TRBJ1-5, the V gene TRBV3-1, with D uncertain. Germline CDR1 and CDR2: LGHDT and YNNKEL (reference sequence). The CDR3 is 13 residues long. V was cut by 0 bases and J by 7 bases, with 7 bases left in between.

The chain combines TRBV12-3 or TRBV12-4 with TRBJ2-3; D is unresolved. The V end lost 5 bases, the J end lost 4 bases, and 13 bases lay between the germline ends. The CDR3 sequence is 14 residues long. The CDR3 loop reads CASSPVRWSDTQYF. The CDR3 bases are TGTGCCAGCAGTCCCGTGCGGTGGTCAGATACGCAGTATTTT.

The rearrangement links TRBV20-1 to TRBJ2-3; no reliable D call. V was shortened by 2 bases and J by 0 bases, with 18 bases between the two germline ends. The CDR3 covers 17 residues. Germline assignment: CDR1 DFQATT and CDR2 SNEGSKA (reference sequence). CDR3 nucleotides: TGCAGTGCTAGACAACCAAGGATGCTGGCTAGCACAGATACGCAGTATTTT. Its protein product is CSARQPRMLASTDTQYF.

This rearrangement joins TRBV20-1 to TRBJ2-7; TRBD2 matches at 7 bases. Trimming took 3 bases from V and 7 from J; bases not matched to a gene: 15. This CDR3 contains 15 residues. Per the germline V gene, CDR1 is DFQATT and CDR2 is SNEGSKA (reference sequence). The DNA for the CDR3 is TGCAGTGCTAGGCCCGGGACTACTCCTACCTTTGAGCAGTACTTC. It yields the protein CSARPGTTPTFEQYF.

The chain has TRBV2 and TRBJ2-2; D unresolved. The CDR3 totals 17 residues. The V end was cut by 1 base, the J end by 5 bases, with 17 bases between. The germline gives CDR1 SNHLY, CDR2 FYNNEI. The CDR3 loop is CASSEGGSEQRTGELFF. The CDR3 region has the DNA TGTGCCAGCAGTGAAGGAGGTTCGGAACAGAGGACCGGGGAGCTGTTTTTT.

In its sample, this clonotype was seen a few times. The chain combines TRBV24-1 with TRBJ2-5, with TRBD2 as a possible D gene (7 bases). The germline V gene has CDR1 KGHDR and CDR2 SFDVKD. Trimming left V 6 bases short and J 4 bases short, with 17 bases between. The length of the CDR3 is 15 residues. In DNA, the CDR3 is TGTGCCACCAGTTTATCAGGGGCTAGCGGAGAGACCCAGTACTTC. It codes for CATSLSGASGETQYF.

The rearrangement uses TRBV2 and TRBJ2-3; 9 bases agree with TRBD2. The CDR3 covers 15 residues. Germline V CDR1 and CDR2: SNHLY, FYNNEI. With V trimmed by 6 bases and J by 0 bases, 4 bases remained unmatched. The DNA for the CDR3 is TGTGCCAGCAGAAGACTAGCGGCAAGCACAGATACGCAGTATTTT. This gives the protein CASRRLAASTDTQYF.

The chain couples TRBV6-2 or TRBV6-3 to TRBJ2-1, with 16 bases aligning to TRBD2. The ends lost 6 bases at V and 6 bases at J; junction bases unmatched: 5. The CDR3 is 16 amino acids. Per the germline V gene, CDR1 is MNHEY and CDR2 is SVGEGT. The CDR3 here is CASRPGLAGGSNEQFF. Here the CDR3 DNA reads TGTGCCAGCAGGCCGGGACTAGCGGGAGGGTCCAATGAGCAGTTCTTC.

This clonotype was seen more than once but under ten times. This chain links TRBV12-3 or TRBV12-4 with TRBJ2-6; D not certain. V gave up 7 bases and J gave up 2 bases, with 9 bases separating them. This CDR3 is built from 14 residues. The CDR3 here is CASTPRAGANVLTF. CDR3 in DNA: TGTGCCAGCACCCCTAGGGCTGGGGCCAACGTCCTGACTTTC.